Shown below are 27 T cell receptor beta chains from a single sample sequenced in a study of blood T cells in healthy people across ages. With a J-beta primer mix and a sample-barcoded 5' primer, a second PCR ran about 6 to 11 cycles. MiXCR, run by TCRdb on the 5' RACE reads, gives a single entry per CDR3 protein. The sample holds 450,000 to 700,000 distinct CDR3 sequences, approximately 25% seen once. The sequenced material came from blood. The source of these receptors is a woman in her 70s in good health.

The chain carries TRBV28 and TRBJ1-2; no clear D. The CDR3 covers 12 residues. Trimming pared 3 bases from V and 8 bases from J, leaving 10 bases between. Germline lookup yields CDR1 MDHEN and CDR2 SYDVKM. CDR3 amino acids: CASSLVRFGYTF. The CDR3 DNA is TGTGCCAGCAGTTTGGTTAGATTCGGCTACACCTTC.

This clonotype was picked up a small number of times. This chain connects TRBV12-3 or TRBV12-4 to TRBJ1-2, with D maybe TRBD1 (5 bases). The CDR3 length is 14 residues. Trimming shortened V by 3 bases and J by 3 bases, and 11 bases separated the two germline ends. The CDR3 DNA reads TGTGCCAGCAGTTTTGGGGGTGGGGACTATGGCTACACCTTC. As protein: CASSFGGGDYGYTF.

This clonotype was seen only a few times. The CDR3 DNA follows: TGCAGTGCCTCGACAGGGGCTAATGAAAAACTGTTTTTT. Protein: CSASTGANEKLFF. The genes are TRBV20-1 and TRBJ1-4; 8 positions match TRBD1. This CDR3 is built from 13 residues. CDR1 DFQATT and CDR2 SNEGSKA come from the germline V gene (reference sequence). V was clipped by 6 bases and J by 3 bases; unmatched bases: 3.

V usage is TRBV7-2 and J usage is TRBJ1-4; 7 nucleotides match TRBD1. The V gene end was trimmed by 5 bases and the J gene end by 6 bases; junction bases not matched to a gene: 6. The germline gives CDR1 SGHTA, CDR2 FQGNSA. The CDR3 is 14 residues long. Here the CDR3 reads CASSRQGYDEKLFF. DNA of the CDR3: TGTGCCAGCAGCCGACAGGGTTATGATGAAAAACTGTTTTTT.

The chain couples TRBV7-3 to TRBJ2-1, with TRBD2 as a possible D gene (5 bases). With 2 bases removed from V and 0 bases from J, the gap between germline ends came to 11 bases. CDR3 length equals 16 residues. Germline V gives CDR1 SGHTA, CDR2 FQGTGA. CDR3 sequence reads: CASSLRRTSSYNEQFF. CDR3 coding DNA: TGTGCCAGCAGCTTACGGCGAACTAGCTCCTACAATGAGCAGTTCTTC.

V and J are TRBV2 and TRBJ2-7; the match to TRBD2 covers 10 bases. V gave up 7 bases and J gave up 2 bases; unmatched junction bases: 2. Germline CDR1 reads SNHLY; CDR2 reads FYNNEI. The CDR3 totals 13 residues. Here the CDR3 reads CASMSGRAYEQYF. CDR3 DNA: TGTGCCAGCATGAGCGGGAGGGCCTACGAGCAGTACTTC.

This clonotype showed up just a few times. The chain combines TRBV20-1 with TRBJ1-5; 10 nucleotides match TRBD1. The CDR3 loop spans 14 amino acids. Trimming cost V 7 bases and J 6 bases; bases outside gene matches: 9. Germline-derived CDR1 and CDR2 are DFQATT and SNEGSKA (reference sequence). In DNA form, the CDR3 reads TGCAGTGTCCCGGGACAGGGGACCCGTCAGCCCCAGCATTTT. It encodes CSVPGQGTRQPQHF.

This clonotype came up a few times. The chain links TRBV21-1 to TRBJ1-5. TRBV21-1 is marked as a pseudogene. The CDR3 sequence is 17 residues long. The CDR3 is CASSKAGELDTSQPQHF. The CDR3 DNA sequence: TGTGCCAGCAGCAAAGCGGGGGAGTTAGATACGAGTCAGCCCCAGCATTTT.

This clonotype was picked up one time. Here the CDR3 DNA reads TGTGCCAGCAGTGTCTTAGCGGGGTCAGATACGCAGTATTTT. It translates to CASSVLAGSDTQYF. This rearrangement joins TRBV12-3 or TRBV12-4 to TRBJ2-3, with 8 bases fitting TRBD2. With V trimmed by 5 bases and J by 4 bases, 5 bases remained unmatched. CDR3 size: 14 residues.

The chain links TRBV5-1 to TRBJ2-2, with D uncertain. Germline CDR1 and CDR2: SGHRS and YFSETQ. Trimming removed 2 bases from V and 4 bases from J, with 12 bases in between. The CDR3 runs 15 residues. The CDR3 nucleotides are TGCGCCAGCAGCTTAAGTCGGCGTGGCACCGGGGAGCTGTTTTTT. It specifies CASSLSRRGTGELFF.

The chain links TRBV20-1 to TRBJ1-4; D is unclear. The V gene's germline CDR1 is DFQATT and CDR2 SNEGSKA (reference sequence). This CDR3 contains 11 residues. V gave up 5 bases and J gave up 6 bases, with 7 bases separating them. The CDR3 loop reads CSAYTYEKLFF. The CDR3 region has the DNA TGCAGTGCTTACACTTATGAAAAACTGTTTTTT.

This chain links TRBV10-3 with TRBJ2-3; tentatively, D is TRBD2 (5 bases). Germline values: CDR1 ENHRY, CDR2 SYGVKD. The CDR3 is made up of 13 amino acids. The CDR3 nucleotides are TGTGCGCATAGAGGCGGGAGCACAGATACGCAGTATTTT. It codes for CAHRGGSTDTQYF.

The V call is TRBV7-2, the J call TRBJ2-5, with TRBD2 identical over 9 bases. The CDR3 extends over 14 amino acids. Germline lookup yields CDR1 SGHTA and CDR2 FQGNSA. V was clipped by 6 bases and J by 5 bases; unmatched bases: 7. For the CDR3, the DNA is TGTGCCAGCAGTCGTAGCGGGAGTGGGGAGACCCAGTACTTC. Translating it yields CASSRSGSGETQYF.

This clonotype has only a few counts. The chain employs TRBV20-1 and TRBJ1-4, with 9 bases fitting TRBD1. The CDR3 covers 16 residues. Losses at the gene ends were 2 bases for V and 7 bases for J; bases not matched to a gene: 11. The germline V gene encodes CDR1 DFQATT and CDR2 SNEGSKA (reference sequence). CDR3 loop: CSARSRDRAYSEKLFF. In nucleotides, the CDR3 is TGCAGTGCTAGATCAAGGGACAGGGCTTATAGTGAAAAACTGTTTTTT.

This clonotype was seen more than once but under ten times. This chain joins TRBV4-3 and TRBJ1-2; D unresolved. There are 15 residues in the CDR3. Germline CDR1 reads LGHNA; CDR2 reads YSLEER. Trimming removed 3 bases from V and 4 bases from J, with 15 bases in between. CDR3 nucleotides: TGCGCCAGCAGCCAGGGAGGCAATGGAGGCTATGGCTACACCTTC. Translating gives CASSQGGNGGYGYTF.

The table lists this clonotype with a few counts. The V call is TRBV9, the J call TRBJ2-1; D is unclear. V was shortened by 4 bases and J by 5 bases, with 13 bases between the two germline ends. Germline V gene sequence: CDR1 SGDLS, CDR2 YYNGEE. This CDR3 region has 14 residues. DNA of the CDR3: TGTGCCAGCAGCACCTCACCCACGAACAATGAGCAGTTCTTC. It encodes CASSTSPTNNEQFF.

This chain links TRBV7-2 with TRBJ2-3; TRBD1 agrees at 7 bases. Looked up from germline, CDR1 is SGHTA and CDR2 is FQGNSA. V gave up 6 bases and J gave up 1 base; unmatched junction bases: 10. CDR3 length: 16 amino acids. The CDR3 coding sequence is TGTGCCAGCAGACTCACAGGGGCGGTGGGCACAGATACGCAGTATTTT. This encodes CASRLTGAVGTDTQYF.

This clonotype was counted between two and nine times. The rearrangement joins TRBV6-6 to TRBJ2-1; tentatively, D is TRBD1 (5 bases). The J call may be mistaken, given a closer DNA end match to TRBJ2-7. Germline V gene data show CDR1 as MNHNY and CDR2 as SVGAGI (reference sequence). This CDR3 comprises 15 residues. In nucleotides, the CDR3 is TGTGCCAGCAGCAATCAACCACAGGAATACTACGAGCAGTACTTC. It translates to CASSNQPQEYYEQYF.

The rearrangement joins TRBV20-1 to TRBJ2-3; 13 positions match TRBD2. Unmatched junction bases numbered 7, after V lost 6 bases and J lost 7 bases. The germline CDR1 and CDR2 sequences are DFQATT and SNEGSKA (reference sequence). This CDR3 comprises 14 residues. The CDR3 sequence is CSASGLAGRNTQYF. In DNA form, the CDR3 reads TGCAGTGCATCGGGACTAGCGGGGAGAAATACGCAGTATTTT.

The chain carries TRBV9 and TRBJ2-5; TRBD2 matches 8 bases. The CDR3 contains 14 residues. J gave up 5 bases and V 4 bases, and 7 bases lay outside the gene matches. Germline CDR1 reads SGDLS; CDR2 reads YYNGEE. The CDR3 reads CASSSGGDGETQYF. The CDR3 coding sequence is TGTGCCAGCAGCTCCGGGGGGGATGGGGAGACCCAGTACTTC.

This clonotype showed up just a few times. The rearrangement uses TRBV6-1 and TRBJ2-5; D possibly corresponds to TRBD1 (5 bases). This CDR3 spans 14 amino acids. Trimming stripped 5 bases from V and 1 base from J, with 11 bases between. Germline lookup yields CDR1 MNHNS and CDR2 SASEGT. CDR3 nucleotides: TGTGCCAGCAGTACCGACAGAGTCCAAGAGACCCAGTACTTC. It yields the protein CASSTDRVQETQYF.

This clonotype appeared a single time. The rearrangement joins TRBV12-3 or TRBV12-4 to TRBJ2-4; TRBD1 matches at 7 bases. V lost 7 bases to trimming and J lost 5 bases; unmatched junction nucleotides: 8. This CDR3 is built from 14 residues. CDR3 region: CASNLGQAENIQYF. As DNA, the CDR3 is TGTGCCAGCAACCTTGGACAGGCCGAAAACATTCAGTACTTC.

This clonotype showed up just a few times. The chain has TRBV7-2 and TRBJ1-5; D is uncertain. The germline gives CDR1 SGHTA, CDR2 FQGNSA. Trimming shortened V by 6 bases and J by 3 bases, and 15 bases separated the two germline ends. The CDR3 has 15 amino acids. This chain's CDR3 is CASSPWGAHNQPQHF. CDR3 DNA: TGTGCCAGCAGTCCATGGGGAGCACACAATCAGCCCCAGCATTTT.

The chain recombines TRBV4-2 with TRBJ2-5; 10 bases match TRBD2. The J call may be mistaken, given a closer DNA end match to TRBJ2-7. Germline loops: CDR1 LGHNA, CDR2 YNFKEQ. The CDR3 contains 16 residues. The CDR3 DNA follows: TGTGCCAGCAGCCAAGAGGTTAGGACTAGCGGCTACGAGCAGTACTTC. Amino acids: CASSQEVRTSGYEQYF.

J is TRBJ2-1 and V is TRBV12-3 or TRBV12-4; maybe TRBD2 (5 bases). V gave up 5 bases and J gave up 12 bases, with 14 bases separating them. The CDR3 has 12 amino acids. This chain's CDR3 is CASSLPRGGQFF. CDR3 coding DNA: TGTGCCAGCAGTCTACCCCGGGGTGGGCAGTTCTTC.

V gene TRBV7-2 combines with J gene TRBJ2-3, with a possible D match to TRBD1 (7 bases). The CDR3 spans 17 residues. The germline CDR1 and CDR2 sequences are SGHTA and FQGNSA. Trimming took 2 bases from V and 0 from J, leaving 15 bases between them. The CDR3 DNA reads as TGTGCCAGCAGCTTACTCTCAGGGGGGCCTAGCACAGATACGCAGTATTTT. Translation: CASSLLSGGPSTDTQYF.

This clonotype has a handful of counts. The V gene is TRBV20-1, the J gene TRBJ1-5; 9 nucleotides agree with TRBD1. V gave up 3 bases and J gave up 4 bases; unmatched junction bases: 4. Per germline, CDR1 DFQATT and CDR2 SNEGSKA (reference sequence). This CDR3 has 14 amino acids. The chain's CDR3 is CSASRDRANQPQHF. The CDR3 region has the DNA TGCAGTGCTAGCCGGGACAGGGCAAATCAGCCCCAGCATTTT.